These 26 T cell receptor beta chains were sequenced from one sample in a study of T-cell memory formation after mild COVID-19. Each CDR3 protein gets one entry after TCRdb re-called the 5' RACE reads with MiXCR. Among around 200,000 distinct CDR3 sequences listed, 20% to 25% were seen once. Sequencing was done on a sample of PBMCs or a T cell subset sorted from them (not recorded which). These receptors were obtained from an adult woman who had mild COVID-19 (a few samples of this study predate the infection). Cell type and time point are not known.

As for this clonotype: Its ends do not fully match the called genes, so a read error is possible. The chain employs TRBV13 and TRBJ1-1, with 10 bases lining up with TRBD1. Germline V lookup: CDR1 PRHDT, CDR2 FYEKMQ (reference sequence). The CDR3 sequence is 13 residues long. The CDR3 sequence: CARSLGDRGEAFF. In DNA form, the CDR3 reads TGTGCCAGAAGCTTAGGGGACAGGGGTGAAGCTTTCTTT.

This clonotype was observed a few times. The chain couples TRBV7-9 to TRBJ1-1; TRBD1 might be the D (6 bases). This CDR3 is 14 amino acids long. Germline loops: CDR1 SEHNR, CDR2 FQNEAQ (reference sequence). Trimming removed 5 bases from V and 6 bases from J, with 16 bases in between. CDR3 residues: CASSPQNRAAEAFF. In DNA form, the CDR3 reads TGTGCCAGCAGCCCGCAAAACAGGGCCGCTGAAGCTTTCTTT.

This clonotype was picked up a small number of times. The chain carries TRBV7-9 and TRBJ1-4; D is perhaps TRBD1 (5 bases). Trimming stripped 4 bases from V and 8 bases from J, with 14 bases between. The CDR3 is 14 residues long. CDR1 is SEHNR, CDR2 FQNEAQ, per germline (reference sequence). For the CDR3, the DNA is TGTGCCAGCAGCTCGACAGAGGGCCTCGAAAAACTGTTTTTT. Translation gives CASSSTEGLEKLFF.

In its sample, this clonotype was seen a few times. In DNA, the CDR3 is TGTGCCAGCAGCTTCTATACCTACAATGAGCAGTTCTTC. Translating it yields CASSFYTYNEQFF. J is TRBJ2-1 and V is TRBV11-2; D unresolved. Between the trimmed V and J ends, which lost 3 bases and 2 bases, there was a span of 5 bases. The CDR3 runs to 13 residues. Per the germline V gene, CDR1 is SGHAT and CDR2 is FQNNGV.

The chain links TRBV4-1 to TRBJ2-1, with 8 bases aligning to TRBD2. This CDR3 has 17 amino acids. The germline V gene encodes CDR1 MGHRA and CDR2 YSYEKL. Trimming removed 3 bases from V and 4 bases from J; junction bases left unmatched: 11. This CDR3 reads CASSHQSSGAPYNEQFF. The CDR3 region has the DNA TGCGCCAGCAGCCATCAAAGTAGCGGGGCCCCTTACAATGAGCAGTTCTTC.

This clonotype was seen a handful of times. The chain combines TRBV5-6 with TRBJ1-1; D not certain. The CDR3 has 14 residues. Germline values: CDR1 SGHDT, CDR2 YYEEEE. The germline V and J ends were trimmed by 4 bases and 1 base, with 11 bases remaining between them. The CDR3 nucleotides read TGTGCCAGCAGCCCGCGTCAGTGGAACACTGAAGCTTTCTTT. Protein sequence: CASSPRQWNTEAFF.

The V gene is TRBV24-1, the J gene TRBJ2-1; tentative D call: TRBD2 (5 bases). This CDR3 is 19 amino acids long. V was cut by 4 bases and J by 0 bases, with 21 bases left in between. Germline V gene data show CDR1 as KGHDR and CDR2 as SFDVKD. The CDR3 DNA sequence: TGTGCCACCAGTGACACAAATCCGTTAGCGTCGAGCTCCTACAATGAGCAGTTCTTC. Translating gives CATSDTNPLASSSYNEQFF.

This clonotype showed up just a few times. The chain is built from TRBV9 and TRBJ2-3; 15 bases are a match to TRBD2. V shed 0 bases and J 3 bases; nucleotides not matched to a gene: 2. There are 17 residues in the CDR3. The germline gives CDR1 SGDLS, CDR2 YYNGEE. The CDR3 region is CASSVVGLAGGTDTQYF. The CDR3 coding sequence is TGTGCCAGCAGCGTAGTAGGACTAGCGGGGGGGACAGATACGCAGTATTTT.

The chain carries TRBV7-9 and TRBJ1-2; D is perhaps TRBD1 (5 bases). Germline V gene data show CDR1 as SEHNR and CDR2 as FQNEAQ (reference sequence). This CDR3 spans 16 amino acids. The germline V and J ends were trimmed by 5 bases and 0 bases, with 16 bases remaining between them. The CDR3 region is CASSHQVGTSNYGYTF. CDR3 sequence (DNA): TGTGCCAGCAGCCACCAAGTGGGGACTTCTAACTATGGCTACACCTTC.

The rearrangement joins TRBV5-5 to TRBJ1-1; D perhaps matches TRBD1 (5 bases). The length of the CDR3 is 13 residues. Trimming pared 2 bases from V and 4 bases from J, leaving 9 bases between. Germline V CDR1 and CDR2: SGHKS, YYEKEE (reference sequence). This CDR3 is CASSFSGGTEAFF. CDR3 bases: TGTGCCAGCAGCTTCAGCGGGGGCACTGAAGCTTTCTTT.

This clonotype showed up just a few times. The J gene is TRBJ1-1, the V gene TRBV7-9; no clear D gene. With 4 bases removed from V and 1 base from J, the gap between germline ends came to 16 bases. The CDR3 has 16 residues. Germline V gene lookup returns CDR1 SEHNR and CDR2 FQNEAQ (reference sequence). In DNA, the CDR3 is TGTGCCAGCAGCTCCCCCGTCGAGGTGGCGAACACTGAAGCTTTCTTT. Its translation is CASSSPVEVANTEAFF. The whole variable domain, filled in from reference TRBV7-9 and TRBJ1-1, reads DTGVSQNPRHKITKRGQNVTFRCDPISEHNRLYWYRQTLGQGPEFLTYFQNEAQLEKSRLLSDRFSAERPKGSFSTLEIQRTEQGDSAMYLCASSSPVEVANTEAFFGQGTRLTVV.

The sample holds many counts of this clonotype. This chain joins TRBV5-1 and TRBJ1-1; D possibly corresponds to TRBD1 (6 bases). CDR1 and CDR2 from the germline V gene are SGHRS and YFSETQ. The ends were cut back, 0 bases at V and 7 bases at J, with 7 bases in the middle. The CDR3 sequence is 12 residues long. The CDR3, as DNA: TGCGCCAGCAGCTTGGACAGGGATGAAGCTTTCTTT. This encodes CASSLDRDEAFF.

This chain uses TRBV5-1 with TRBJ2-7, with 7 nucleotides matching TRBD1. V lost 2 bases and J lost 2; bases outside the gene matches: 7. The CDR3 consists of 15 residues. Per germline, CDR1 SGHRS and CDR2 YFSETQ. The CDR3 loop is CASSLGTGATYEQYF. CDR3 in DNA: TGCGCCAGCAGCTTAGGAACAGGGGCGACCTACGAGCAGTACTTC.

The CDR3 DNA reads TGTGCCAGTAGTTCCTATGGAACCGAGCAGTACTTC. Translated: CASSSYGTEQYF. The chain has TRBV19 and TRBJ2-7; no reliable D call. V was cut by 5 bases and J by 6 bases, with 11 bases left in between. The CDR3 runs to 12 residues. Germline CDR1 and CDR2: LNHDA and SQIVND (reference sequence).

V and J are TRBV5-1 and TRBJ2-3, with 15 bases lining up with TRBD2. Losses at the gene ends were 0 bases for V and 2 bases for J; bases not matched to a gene: 4. Germline V gene data show CDR1 as SGHRS and CDR2 as YFSETQ. CDR3 size: 18 residues. The CDR3 DNA reads as TGCGCCAGCAGCTTGGTTGGACTAGCGGGAGGGGTCACAGATACGCAGTATTTT. As protein: CASSLVGLAGGVTDTQYF.

The chain links TRBV12-3 or TRBV12-4 to TRBJ1-2; 7 bases match TRBD1. V was clipped by 5 bases and J by 6 bases; unmatched bases: 9. This CDR3 has 14 amino acids. In nucleotides, the CDR3 is TGTGCCAGCAGTGACTCAGGGGGATCGGATGGCTACACCTTC. Translated, it gives CASSDSGGSDGYTF.

The chain recombines TRBV27 with TRBJ2-5; TRBD2 agrees at 8 bases. V lost 4 bases and J lost 1; bases outside the gene matches: 5. Germline loops: CDR1 MNHEY, CDR2 SMNVEV (reference sequence). This CDR3 is 15 amino acids long. The CDR3 is CASSSGLGGQETQYF. Here the CDR3 DNA reads TGTGCCAGCAGTTCGGGACTAGGGGGCCAAGAGACCCAGTACTTC.

This clonotype has just a few counts. This chain uses TRBV4-1 with TRBJ1-1; 7 nucleotides line up with TRBD1. This CDR3 has 15 amino acids. V was pared by 1 base and J by 0 bases, with 2 bases of the junction left unmatched. Germline-derived CDR1 and CDR2 are MGHRA and YSYEKL. The CDR3 DNA reads TGCGCCAGCAGCCAAGCGGGACAGATGAACACTGAAGCTTTCTTT. Residues: CASSQAGQMNTEAFF.

This clonotype has ten or more counts. V is TRBV10-3 and J is TRBJ1-2; TRBD1 agrees at 9 bases. This CDR3 region has 14 residues. Losses at the gene ends were 5 bases for V and 7 bases for J; bases not matched to a gene: 8. CDR1 and CDR2 (germline): ENHRY, SYGVKD. CDR3 coding DNA: TGTGCCATCAGTTGGACAGGGGAGCTGTCTGGCTACACCTTC. Translation: CAISWTGELSGYTF.

The V and J genes are TRBV20-1 and TRBJ1-5; 7 nucleotides agree with TRBD1. V lost 0 bases, J lost 7 bases, and 9 bases stayed unmatched. The CDR3 loop spans 15 amino acids. The germline V gene has CDR1 DFQATT and CDR2 SNEGSKA (reference sequence). The chain's CDR3 is CSARDRDSSGQPQHF. CDR3 sequence (DNA): TGCAGTGCTAGAGATAGGGACAGCTCAGGACAGCCCCAGCATTTT.

The chain links TRBV13 to TRBJ1-1; no clear D. CDR1 and CDR2 (germline): PRHDT, FYEKMQ (reference sequence). V gave up 10 bases and J gave up 1 base, with 19 bases separating them. The CDR3 is 15 residues long. The chain's CDR3 is CATSDRDLSNTEAFF. CDR3 coding DNA: TGTGCCACGTCGGATAGAGACCTTTCGAACACTGAAGCTTTCTTT.

There are a few counts of this clonotype. The rearrangement joins TRBV25-1 to TRBJ2-2, with a weak D call TRBD2 (6 bases). V lost 8 bases and J lost 0, with 10 bases in between. The CDR3 has 14 residues. From germline, CDR1 is MGHDK and CDR2 SYGVNS. The CDR3 region is CASSWGANTGELFF. DNA of the CDR3: TGTGCCAGCTCATGGGGGGCGAACACCGGGGAGCTGTTTTTT.

This rearrangement joins TRBV4-1 to TRBJ1-2; D may be TRBD1 (5 bases). Germline loops: CDR1 MGHRA, CDR2 YSYEKL. V lost 1 base and J lost 3, with 21 bases in between. The CDR3 extends over 18 amino acids. This CDR3 reads CASSQVQGVGGNDYGYTF. The CDR3 DNA reads as TGCGCCAGCAGCCAAGTGCAGGGCGTGGGGGGAAACGACTATGGCTACACCTTC.

This clonotype was observed a handful of times. V is TRBV7-9 and J is TRBJ1-1; 9 positions agree with TRBD1. J was trimmed by 2 bases and V by 5 bases; bases with no gene match: 6. The CDR3 runs to 15 residues. Germline loops: CDR1 SEHNR, CDR2 FQNEAQ (reference sequence). The CDR3 DNA is TGTGCCAGCAGCCCGGGACAGGGACTAAACACTGAAGCTTTCTTT. This translates into CASSPGQGLNTEAFF.

There are a few counts of this clonotype. The chain carries TRBV3-1 and TRBJ2-2; the D gene is possibly TRBD2 (6 bases). Germline CDR1 and CDR2: LGHDT and YNNKEL (reference sequence). The CDR3 runs to 15 residues. Between the trimmed V and J ends, which lost 4 bases and 4 bases, there was a span of 13 bases. The CDR3 region is CASSPRAGSTGELFF. The CDR3 nucleotides read TGTGCCAGCAGCCCGCGGGCCGGGAGCACCGGGGAGCTGTTTTTT.

There are a few counts of this clonotype. The V and J genes are TRBV30 and TRBJ2-2; no clear D. V lost 7 bases, J lost 4 bases, and 7 bases lay in between. Per germline, CDR1 GTSNPN and CDR2 SVGIG (reference sequence). The CDR3 is made up of 11 amino acids. The CDR3 here is CASTVTGELFF. The DNA of the CDR3 is TGTGCCTCCACTGTCACCGGGGAGCTGTTTTTT.